This T cell receptor beta chain was found in a study of blood T cell repertoires in COVID-19. Study overall: COVID-19 samples from acute and convalescent phases originated in the United States, Italy and Spain.

Per the study methods: Amplification of reference gene primers was used by the study to estimate nucleated cell counts. Some clones are missing from TCRdb's copy, which holds only in-frame ones; the method was immunoSEQ multiplex PCR. V and J calls and clone size are copied from that table; D and trimming were computed from the DNA. The profile shows 150,000 to 200,000 clones, 86% of them singletons. Germline V CDR1 and CDR2: MNHEY, SVGAGI. After removal of 6 bases from V and 4 bases from J, the junction contained 9 bases not matched to a gene. The CDR3 has 15 amino acids. The receptor's source is an older man with acute or convalescent COVID-19. What was sequenced was peripheral blood. The rearrangement links TRBV6-5 to TRBJ1-2, with TRBD1 matching over 9 bases. The CDR3 spells CASSPGTGRFYGYTF. In DNA form, the CDR3 reads TGTGCCAGCAGCCCCGGGACAGGGCGCTTCTATGGCTACACCTTC.